The table lists the clone carrying this T cell receptor (beta chain) with a few counts. The antigen is not known. The use of a sample-barcoded 5' primer and a J-beta primer mix characterized a second PCR of about 7 to 12 cycles. Researchers report that a template-switch adaptor with 12 random nucleotides tagged each cDNA molecule. TCRdb reprocessed the 5' RACE reads with MiXCR, giving one entry per CDR3 protein. This sample yields more than 700,000 distinct CDR3 sequences, of which about 53% are seen a single time; around 41% belongs to the top ten. The data were taken from a study of blood T cells in healthy people across ages. On the study more broadly: There was about one barcoded beta molecule captured by template switching per two T cells.

Losses at the gene ends were 3 bases for V and 0 bases for J; bases not matched to a gene: 3. CDR1 KGHDR and CDR2 SFDVKD come from the germline V gene. The CDR3 contains 16 residues. Study-wide results and caveats: With naive T cell percentage, TCR beta diversity showed a strong correlation. Because sorting was not performed, PBMCs prevented conclusive naive versus antigen-experienced comparison.

The specimen was blood. V usage is TRBV24-1 and J usage is TRBJ2-3; TRBD2 matches at 9 bases. This TCR derives from a man older than 75 in good health. The CDR3 reads CATSDQGTSSTDTQYF. The CDR3 DNA is TGTGCCACCAGTGATCAGGGGACTAGCAGCACAGATACGCAGTATTTT.